This TCR beta chain was captured in a study of chemoradiotherapy in HPV16-positive cancers. Overall study context: Candidate HPV-specific clones and shared TCR motifs came from two HPV16-positive patients.

Sequenced by immunoSEQ multiplex PCR; TCRdb stores in-frame clones only, minus some. The sample lists over 14,000 clones, 65% to 80% occurring once. As to this clone: Its antigen is as yet unknown.

General study results and limits: Functional assays defining HPV-specific T cells used only two HPV16-positive patients. Candidate HPV-specific clones and E7-related TCR motifs grew in tumor during treatment.

J lost 0 bases, V lost 2 bases, and 6 bases had no gene match. This CDR3 is 17 amino acids long. From germline, CDR1 is MNHNS and CDR2 SASEGT. This clonotype was obtained from a human donor with HPV-associated anogenital cancer. The chain is built from TRBV6-1 and TRBJ2-7, with 11 bases aligning to TRBD2. The sample was taken from a patient who underwent chemoradiotherapy. The CDR3 bases are TGTGCCAGCAGTGAAAGGACTAGCGGGTTCTACTCCTACGAGCAGTACTTC. The encoded protein is CASSERTSGFYSYEQYF.